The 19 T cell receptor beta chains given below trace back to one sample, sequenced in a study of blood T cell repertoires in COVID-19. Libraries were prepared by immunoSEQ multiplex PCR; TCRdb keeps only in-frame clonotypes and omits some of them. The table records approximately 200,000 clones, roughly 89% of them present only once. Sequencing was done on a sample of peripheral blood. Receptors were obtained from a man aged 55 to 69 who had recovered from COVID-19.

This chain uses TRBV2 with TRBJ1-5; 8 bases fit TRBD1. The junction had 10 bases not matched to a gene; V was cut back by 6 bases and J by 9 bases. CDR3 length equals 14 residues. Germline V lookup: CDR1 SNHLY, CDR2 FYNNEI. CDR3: CASRETGAYRPQHF. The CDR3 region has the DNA TGTGCCAGCAGAGAGACAGGGGCCTATCGGCCCCAGCATTTT.

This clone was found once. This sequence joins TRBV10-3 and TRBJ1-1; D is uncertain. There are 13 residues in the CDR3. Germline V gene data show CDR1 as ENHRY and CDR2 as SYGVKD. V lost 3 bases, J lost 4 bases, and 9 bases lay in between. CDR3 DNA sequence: TGTGCCATCAGTGAAGTACGGGGCACTGAAGCTTTCTTT. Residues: CAISEVRGTEAFF.

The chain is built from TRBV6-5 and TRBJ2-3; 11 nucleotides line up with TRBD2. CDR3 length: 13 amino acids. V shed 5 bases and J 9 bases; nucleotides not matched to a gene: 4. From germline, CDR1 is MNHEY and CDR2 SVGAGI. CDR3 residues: CASSMTSGETQYF. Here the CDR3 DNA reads TGTGCCAGCAGTATGACTAGCGGGGAGACGCAGTATTTT.

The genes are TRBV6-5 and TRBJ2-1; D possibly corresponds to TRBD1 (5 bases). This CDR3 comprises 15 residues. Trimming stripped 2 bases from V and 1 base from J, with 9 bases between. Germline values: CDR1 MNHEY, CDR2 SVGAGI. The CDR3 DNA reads TGTGCCAGCAGTTACGACAGTCAATCCTACAATGAGCAGTTCTTC. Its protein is CASSYDSQSYNEQFF.

CDR3: CATQQREGGETQYF. CDR3 bases: TGTGCCACCCAACAGCGGGAGGGCGGAGAGACCCAGTACTTC. The chain uses TRBV24-1 and TRBJ2-5, with 10 positions matching TRBD2. The CDR3 has 14 amino acids. CDR1 and CDR2 (germline): KGHDR, SFDVKD. V was pared by 9 bases and J by 4 bases, with 7 bases of the junction left unmatched.

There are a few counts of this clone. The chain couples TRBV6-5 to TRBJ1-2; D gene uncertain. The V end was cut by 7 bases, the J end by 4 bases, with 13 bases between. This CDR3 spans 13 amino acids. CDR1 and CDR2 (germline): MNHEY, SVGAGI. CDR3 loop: CASTERGLYGYTF. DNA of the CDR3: TGTGCCAGCACCGAACGAGGTCTCTATGGCTACACCTTC.

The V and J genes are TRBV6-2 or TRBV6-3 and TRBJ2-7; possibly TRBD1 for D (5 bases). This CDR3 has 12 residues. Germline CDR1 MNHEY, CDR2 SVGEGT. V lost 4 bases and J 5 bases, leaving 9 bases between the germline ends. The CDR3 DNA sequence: TGTGCCAGCAGTTGGACATTCCACGAGCAGTACTTC. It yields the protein CASSWTFHEQYF.

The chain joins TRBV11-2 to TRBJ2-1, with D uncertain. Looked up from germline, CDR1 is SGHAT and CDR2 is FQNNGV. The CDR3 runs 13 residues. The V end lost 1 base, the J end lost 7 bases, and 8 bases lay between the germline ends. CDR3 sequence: CASSLAASNEQFF. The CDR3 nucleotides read TGTGCCAGCAGCTTAGCCGCCAGTAATGAGCAGTTCTTC.

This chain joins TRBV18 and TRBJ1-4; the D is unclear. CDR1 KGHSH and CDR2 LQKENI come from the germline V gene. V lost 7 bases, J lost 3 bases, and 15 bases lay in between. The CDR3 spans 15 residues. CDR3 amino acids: CASCRVPQANEKLFF. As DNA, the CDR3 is TGTGCCAGCTGTCGCGTACCGCAAGCTAATGAAAAACTGTTTTTT. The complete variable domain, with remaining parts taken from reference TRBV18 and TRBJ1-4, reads NAGVMQNPRHLVRRRGQEARLRCSPMKGHSHVYWYRQLPEEGLKFMVYLQKENIIDESGMPKERFSAEFPKEGPSILRIQQVVRGDSAAYFCASCRVPQANEKLFFGSGTQLSVL.

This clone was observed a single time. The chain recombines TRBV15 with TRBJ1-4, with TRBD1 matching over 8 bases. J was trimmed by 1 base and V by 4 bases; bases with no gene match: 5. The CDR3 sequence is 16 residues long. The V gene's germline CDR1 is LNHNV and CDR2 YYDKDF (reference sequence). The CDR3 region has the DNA TGTGCCACCAGCACGAGCGGACAGGGAACTAATGAAAAACTGTTTTTT. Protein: CATSTSGQGTNEKLFF.

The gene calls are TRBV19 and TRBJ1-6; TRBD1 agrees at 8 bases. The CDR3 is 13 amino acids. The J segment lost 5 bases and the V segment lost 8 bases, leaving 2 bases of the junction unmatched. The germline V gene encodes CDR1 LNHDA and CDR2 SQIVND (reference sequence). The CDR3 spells CASDRGNNSPLHF. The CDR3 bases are TGTGCCAGTGACAGGGGAAATAATTCACCCCTCCACTTT.

Here the CDR3 reads CASSQGQGANYGYTF. In nucleotides, the CDR3 is TGCGCCAGCAGCCAAGGACAGGGCGCTAACTATGGCTACACCTTC. The genes are TRBV4-1 and TRBJ1-2; 7 nucleotides line up with TRBD1. Germline V gives CDR1 MGHRA, CDR2 YSYEKL. CDR3 size: 15 residues. Unmatched junction bases numbered 2, after V lost 1 base and J lost 0 bases.

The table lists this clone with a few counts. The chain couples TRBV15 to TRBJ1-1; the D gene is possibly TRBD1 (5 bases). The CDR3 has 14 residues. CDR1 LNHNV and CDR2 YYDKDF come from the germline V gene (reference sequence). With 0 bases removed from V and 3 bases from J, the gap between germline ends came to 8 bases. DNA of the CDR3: TGTGCCACCAGCAGAGATGTCAGGGACACTGAAGCTTTCTTT. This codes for CATSRDVRDTEAFF.

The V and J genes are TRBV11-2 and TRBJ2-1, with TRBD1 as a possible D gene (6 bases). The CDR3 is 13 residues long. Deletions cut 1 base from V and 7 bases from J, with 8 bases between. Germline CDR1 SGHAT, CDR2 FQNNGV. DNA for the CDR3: TGTGCCAGCAGCTTAGCAGGGGATAATGAGCAGTTCTTC. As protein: CASSLAGDNEQFF.

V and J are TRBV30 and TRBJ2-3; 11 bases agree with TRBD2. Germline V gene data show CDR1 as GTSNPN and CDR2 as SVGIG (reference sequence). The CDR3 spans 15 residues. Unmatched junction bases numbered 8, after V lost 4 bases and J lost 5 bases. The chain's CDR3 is CAWTRTSGSGDTQYF. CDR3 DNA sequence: TGTGCCTGGACCCGAACTAGCGGGAGTGGAGATACGCAGTATTTT.

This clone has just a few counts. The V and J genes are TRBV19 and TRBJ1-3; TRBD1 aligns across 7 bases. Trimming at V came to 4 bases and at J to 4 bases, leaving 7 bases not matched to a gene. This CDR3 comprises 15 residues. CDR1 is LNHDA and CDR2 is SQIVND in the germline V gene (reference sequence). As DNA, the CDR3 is TGTGCCAGTAGTACGACAGGGAGAACCGGAAACACCATATATTTT. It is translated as CASSTTGRTGNTIYF. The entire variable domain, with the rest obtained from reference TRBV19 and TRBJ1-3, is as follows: DGGITQSPKYLFRKEGQNVTLSCEQNLNHDAMYWYRQDPGQGLRLIYYSQIVNDFQKGDIAEGYSVSREKKESFPLTVTSAQKNPTAFYLCASSTTGRTGNTIYFGEGSWLTVV.

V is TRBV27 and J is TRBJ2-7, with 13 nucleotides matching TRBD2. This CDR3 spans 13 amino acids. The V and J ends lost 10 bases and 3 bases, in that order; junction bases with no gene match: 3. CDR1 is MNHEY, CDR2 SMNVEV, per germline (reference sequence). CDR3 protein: CATTSGRLYEQYF. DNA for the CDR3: TGTGCCACGACTAGCGGGAGGCTCTACGAGCAGTACTTC.

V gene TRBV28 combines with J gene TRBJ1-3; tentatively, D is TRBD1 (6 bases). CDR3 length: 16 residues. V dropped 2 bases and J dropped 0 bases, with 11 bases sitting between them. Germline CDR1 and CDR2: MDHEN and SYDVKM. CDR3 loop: CASSLQGPPSGNTIYF. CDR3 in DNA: TGTGCCAGCAGTTTACAGGGGCCGCCCTCTGGAAACACCATATATTTT.

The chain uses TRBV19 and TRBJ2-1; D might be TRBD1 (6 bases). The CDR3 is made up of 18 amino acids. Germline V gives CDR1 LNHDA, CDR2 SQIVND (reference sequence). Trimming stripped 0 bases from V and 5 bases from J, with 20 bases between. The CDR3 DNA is TGTGCCAGTAGTATAGACGGGCCTAACAGGGTTCTAGACAATGAGCAGTTCTTC. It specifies CASSIDGPNRVLDNEQFF.